The 27 T cell receptor beta chains below come from one sample, sequenced in a study of shared clonotypes between healthy human individuals. Using immunoSEQ multiplex PCR, the repertoire was profiled, and TCRdb retains in-frame clones only, with some absent. Here the sample spans approximately 2.1 million clones, more than 85% being singletons. Input material: naive CD4+ T cells from PBMCs. Subset denoted: CD45RA+ positively selected. The receptors derive from a young man in good health. Some clones in this sample may be carry-over from other donors' samples.

The rearrangement uses TRBV19 and TRBJ2-3; unclear D gene. Germline V CDR1 and CDR2: LNHDA, SQIVND (reference sequence). The CDR3 is 13 residues long. Trimming took off 3 bases at V and 8 bases at J, with 12 bases between the two ends. For the CDR3, the DNA is TGTGCCAGTAGTATCTCCCCTCTCGGTACGCAGTATTTT. Its protein is CASSISPLGTQYF. Full variable domain (missing parts from reference TRBV19 and TRBJ2-3): DGGITQSPKYLFRKEGQNVTLSCEQNLNHDAMYWYRQDPGQGLRLIYYSQIVNDFQKGDIAEGYSVSREKKESFPLTVTSAQKNPTAFYLCASSISPLGTQYFGPGTRLTVL.

The genes are TRBV7-9 and TRBJ2-5, with D possibly called TRBD1 or TRBD2 (6 bases each). CDR3 length equals 15 residues. Trimming left V 4 bases short and J 5 bases short, with 17 bases between. From germline, CDR1 is SEHNR and CDR2 FQNEAQ (reference sequence). Here the CDR3 DNA reads TGTGCCAGCAGCTCCTCCAGGGGAGGTGGGGAGACCCAGTACTTC. This translates into CASSSSRGGGETQYF.

The chain has TRBV18 and TRBJ1-2, with D unresolved. Germline assignment: CDR1 KGHSH and CDR2 LQKENI. The V gene lost 2 bases and the J gene lost 8 bases, with 6 bases spanning the gap. There are 11 residues in the CDR3. The CDR3 loop reads CASSPDDGYTF. The CDR3 region has the DNA TGTGCCAGCTCACCAGACGACGGCTACACCTTC.

The chain combines TRBV2 with TRBJ2-3; D gene unclear. Germline V CDR1 and CDR2: SNHLY, FYNNEI. V was shortened by 3 bases and J by 2 bases, with 9 bases between the two germline ends. The CDR3 has 14 residues. CDR3 in amino acids: CASSEAENTDTQYF. CDR3 bases: TGTGCCAGCAGTGAGGCAGAGAACACAGATACGCAGTATTTT.

The gene calls are TRBV11-2 and TRBJ2-1; D call uncertain. CDR1 and CDR2 (germline): SGHAT, FQNNGV. The CDR3 consists of 11 residues. Trimming took off 5 bases at V and 8 bases at J, with 7 bases between the two ends. This CDR3 reads CASSLRYEQFF. Here the CDR3 DNA reads TGTGCCAGCAGCCTAAGGTATGAGCAGTTCTTC.

The gene calls are TRBV18 and TRBJ2-1; no clear D gene. CDR1 and CDR2 (germline): KGHSH, LQKENI. The ends were cut back, 5 bases at V and 12 bases at J, with 32 bases in the middle. The CDR3 is 18 amino acids. CDR3 sequence (DNA): TGTGCCAGCTCAGCGATAAAAGATCGAACCCATTCGTCATTTTGGCAGTTCTTC. Translation: CASSAIKDRTHSSFWQFF.

This chain uses TRBV29-1 with TRBJ1-4, with D maybe TRBD1 (6 bases). V shed 6 bases and J shed 2 bases, with 13 bases lying between them. The CDR3 contains 14 residues. Germline lookup yields CDR1 SQVTM and CDR2 ANQGSEA. CDR3 residues: CSVLRQDTNEKLFF. CDR3 in DNA: TGCAGCGTCCTTCGACAGGATACTAATGAAAAACTGTTTTTT. The full variable domain, in which reference TRBV29-1 and TRBJ1-4 provide the parts outside the CDR3, is SAVISQKPSRDICQRGTSLTIQCQVDSQVTMMFWYRQQPGQSLTLIATANQGSEATYESGFVIDKFPISRPNLTFSTLTVSNMSPEDSSIYLCSVLRQDTNEKLFFGSGTQLSVL.

The chain links TRBV12-5 to TRBJ2-7; D gene unclear. The CDR3 contains 15 residues. Trimming left V 3 bases short and J 0 bases short, with 12 bases between. Germline CDR1 reads LGHNT; CDR2 reads FRNRAP. The CDR3 DNA sequence: TGTGCTAGTGGTTTTTCCGCAAGGAGCTCCTACGAGCAGTACTTC. Translation gives CASGFSARSSYEQYF.

The rearrangement joins TRBV5-1 to TRBJ1-3; D is unclear. CDR3 length equals 14 residues. V lost 4 bases and J 2 bases, leaving 10 bases between the germline ends. Germline CDR1 and CDR2: SGHRS and YFSETQ. The CDR3 coding sequence is TGCGCCAGCAGCCCCGGGGTCCCTGGAAACACCATATATTTT. Encoded protein: CASSPGVPGNTIYF. Looking up the rest from reference TRBV5-1 and TRBJ1-3 gives the full variable domain: KAGVTQTPRYLIKTRGQQVTLSCSPISGHRSVSWYQQTPGQGLQFLFEYFSETQRNKGNFPGRFSGRQFSNSRSEMNVSTLELGDSALYLCASSPGVPGNTIYFGEGSWLTVV.

CDR3 nucleotides: TGTGCCAGTAGTTCCAGTATGACTAGCGGGAGAAGATCCTCCTACGAGCAGTACTTC. Translation gives CASSSSMTSGRRSSYEQYF. The V call is TRBV19, the J call TRBJ2-7; 12 bases are shared with TRBD2. CDR1 LNHDA and CDR2 SQIVND come from the germline V gene (reference sequence). The CDR3 consists of 19 residues. V lost 5 bases to trimming and J lost 0 bases; unmatched junction nucleotides: 14.

The V and J genes are TRBV6-5 and TRBJ1-5; D may be TRBD1 (6 bases). The ends were cut back, 0 bases at V and 4 bases at J, with 10 bases in the middle. Germline CDR1 reads MNHEY; CDR2 reads SVGAGI. The CDR3 length is 15 residues. CDR3 sequence (DNA): TGTGCCAGCAGTTACTCGGGGGGGCGGAATCAGCCCCAGCATTTT. Translated: CASSYSGGRNQPQHF.

The chain joins TRBV30 to TRBJ1-2, with D maybe TRBD1 (5 bases). The length of the CDR3 is 16 residues. Trimming took 4 bases from V and 7 from J, leaving 25 bases between them. Germline values: CDR1 GTSNPN, CDR2 SVGIG (reference sequence). CDR3 sequence: CAWKKEWGREGSGYTF. CDR3 bases: TGTGCCTGGAAAAAGGAATGGGGCAGGGAGGGCTCTGGCTACACCTTC.

With respect to this clone: One junction end disagrees with the germline gene, perhaps due to a read error. The chain has TRBV29-1 and TRBJ1-2; no clear D gene. CDR3 length: 11 residues. Germline values: CDR1 SQVTM, CDR2 ANQGSEA. The CDR3 DNA reads as TGCAGCGTTGAAGGAAACTCTGGCTACACCTTC. It codes for CSVEGNSGYTF.

V and J are TRBV6-5 and TRBJ2-5; D ambiguous. The CDR3 consists of 15 residues. Germline lookup yields CDR1 MNHEY and CDR2 SVGAGI. Trimming removed 1 base at V and 2 bases at J, with 11 bases between. CDR3 amino acids: CASSYFGMKQETQYF. In DNA, the CDR3 is TGTGCCAGCAGTTACTTCGGCATGAAACAAGAGACCCAGTACTTC.

The chain is built from TRBV25-1 and TRBJ2-3, with TRBD2 matching over 11 bases. Germline V lookup: CDR1 MGHDK, CDR2 SYGVNS. V shed 2 bases and J 7 bases; nucleotides not matched to a gene: 8. CDR3 length: 16 residues. In nucleotides, the CDR3 is TGTGCCAGCAGTGAAAATACTAGCGGGAGATCCAATACGCAGTATTTT. The encoded protein is CASSENTSGRSNTQYF.

This rearrangement joins TRBV7-2 to TRBJ2-5, with no clear D. The germline V gene encodes CDR1 SGHTA and CDR2 FQGNSA. V was trimmed by 1 base and J by 10 bases, leaving 16 bases between them. The CDR3 is 14 amino acids. The chain's CDR3 is CASSLEATLRDQYF. The CDR3, as DNA: TGTGCCAGCAGCTTAGAAGCGACCCTTAGGGACCAGTACTTC.

This sequence joins TRBV18 and TRBJ2-7, with 11 nucleotides matching TRBD1. The CDR3 length is 14 residues. With V trimmed by 3 bases and J by 6 bases, 4 bases remained unmatched. The germline V gene encodes CDR1 KGHSH and CDR2 LQKENI. The chain's CDR3 is CASSPRDRGGEQYF. The CDR3 nucleotides read TGTGCCAGCTCACCCCGGGACAGGGGGGGCGAGCAGTACTTC.

This chain uses TRBV11-2 with TRBJ2-3; D is possibly TRBD2 (7 bases). The germline V gene encodes CDR1 SGHAT and CDR2 FQNNGV. Trimming removed 4 bases at V and 1 base at J, with 12 bases between. The CDR3 sequence is 15 residues long. As DNA, the CDR3 is TGTGCCAGCAGCTGGGGGGGCCAACGCACAGATACGCAGTATTTT. This codes for CASSWGGQRTDTQYF. The variable domain in full, completed from reference TRBV11-2 and TRBJ2-3, reads EAGVAQSPRYKIIEKRQSVAFWCNPISGHATLYWYQQILGQGPKLLIQFQNNGVVDDSQLPKDRFSAERLKGVDSTLKIQPAKLEDSAVYLCASSWGGQRTDTQYFGPGTRLTVL.

This chain connects TRBV21-1 to TRBJ2-7; the table names TRBD2, a call not compared with the DNA. TRBV21-1 counts as a pseudogene. The CDR3 covers 15 residues. The CDR3 loop is CASRTPSGRTQRQYF. The CDR3 nucleotides read TGTGCCAGCAGGACCCCTAGCGGGAGGACTCAAAGGCAGTACTTC.

The chain employs TRBV7-9 and TRBJ2-7; D remains ambiguous. The CDR3 spans 15 residues. The germline V and J ends were trimmed by 1 base and 4 bases, with 14 bases remaining between them. Per the germline V gene, CDR1 is SEHNR and CDR2 is FQNEAQ (reference sequence). CDR3 amino acids: CASSLGWADGYEQYF. The CDR3 DNA reads as TGTGCCAGCAGCTTAGGGTGGGCCGATGGGTACGAGCAGTACTTC.

This clone was observed once. The chain joins TRBV15 to TRBJ2-1; the D gene could be TRBD1 or TRBD2 (5 bases each). Trimming took off 0 bases at V and 8 bases at J, with 11 bases between the two ends. The CDR3 has 14 residues. Germline CDR1 reads LNHNV; CDR2 reads YYDKDF (reference sequence). DNA of the CDR3: TGTGCCACCAGCAGAGAGGCAAGAGGGGATGAGCAGTTCTTC. This translates into CATSREARGDEQFF.

V is TRBV4-1 and J is TRBJ2-1; D is possibly TRBD1 or TRBD2 (7 bases each). The CDR3 has 15 amino acids. Trimming cost V 1 base and J 9 bases, with 16 bases left between them. Germline V lookup: CDR1 MGHRA, CDR2 YSYEKL. CDR3 DNA: TGCGCCAGCAGCCAAGGTATCAGGGGGAGGGGTGAGCAGTTCTTC. Translation: CASSQGIRGRGEQFF.

The chain recombines TRBV7-2 with TRBJ2-3, with 9 bases matching TRBD1. CDR1 SGHTA and CDR2 FQGNSA come from the germline V gene. Trimming cost V 2 bases and J 1 base; bases outside gene matches: 4. The CDR3 totals 16 residues. In DNA form, the CDR3 reads TGTGCCAGCAGCTTACGACAGGGGGGAGGCACAGATACGCAGTATTTT. This sequence encodes CASSLRQGGGTDTQYF.

Comment on this clone: Other DNA sequences within the sample encode an identical CDR3. This rearrangement joins TRBV7-9 to TRBJ1-1; D ambiguous. Germline V lookup: CDR1 SEHNR, CDR2 FQNEAQ (reference sequence). This CDR3 has 13 residues. V was trimmed by 1 base and J by 4 bases, leaving 7 bases between them. Here the CDR3 DNA reads TGTGCCAGCAGCTTAGGGGGAGGCACTGAAGCTTTCTTT. This encodes CASSLGGGTEAFF.

This clone was seen a few times. The chain recombines TRBV5-1 with TRBJ1-1; tentatively, D is TRBD1 (5 bases). Germline assignment: CDR1 SGHRS and CDR2 YFSETQ. V lost 2 bases and J lost 3, with 11 bases in between. The CDR3 sequence is 14 residues long. The CDR3, as DNA: TGCGCCAGCAGCTTCATTGGGGCAGACACTGAAGCTTTCTTT. As protein: CASSFIGADTEAFF. Full variable domain (missing parts from reference TRBV5-1 and TRBJ1-1): KAGVTQTPRYLIKTRGQQVTLSCSPISGHRSVSWYQQTPGQGLQFLFEYFSETQRNKGNFPGRFSGRQFSNSRSEMNVSTLELGDSALYLCASSFIGADTEAFFGQGTRLTVV.

The rearrangement joins TRBV10-3 to TRBJ2-7; 7 bases line up with TRBD2. The V gene's germline CDR1 is ENHRY and CDR2 SYGVKD. The CDR3 consists of 14 residues. J gave up 6 bases and V 4 bases, and 9 bases lay outside the gene matches. The CDR3 reads CAISGAGRVPEQYF. The CDR3 DNA reads TGTGCCATCAGTGGAGCGGGAAGAGTCCCCGAGCAGTACTTC.

This rearrangement joins TRBV28 to TRBJ2-7, with a tentative D call TRBD1 (6 bases). Trimming pared 5 bases from V and 6 bases from J, leaving 14 bases between. This CDR3 contains 13 residues. Germline values: CDR1 MDHEN, CDR2 SYDVKM. The CDR3 loop reads CASSGDPQGEQYF. In DNA, the CDR3 is TGTGCCAGCAGTGGGGACCCACAGGGCGAGCAGTACTTC.